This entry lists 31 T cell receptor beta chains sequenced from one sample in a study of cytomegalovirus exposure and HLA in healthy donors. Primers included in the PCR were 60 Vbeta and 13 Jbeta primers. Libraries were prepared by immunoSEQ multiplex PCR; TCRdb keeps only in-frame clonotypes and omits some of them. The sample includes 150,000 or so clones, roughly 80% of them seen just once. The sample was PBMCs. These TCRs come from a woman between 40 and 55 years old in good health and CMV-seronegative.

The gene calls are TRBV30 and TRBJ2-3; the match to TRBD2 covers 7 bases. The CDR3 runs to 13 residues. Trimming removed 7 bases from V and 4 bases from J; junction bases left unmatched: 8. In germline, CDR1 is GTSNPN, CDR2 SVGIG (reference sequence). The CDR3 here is CASTSVMADTQYF. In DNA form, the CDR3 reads TGTGCCTCCACTAGCGTAATGGCAGATACGCAGTATTTT. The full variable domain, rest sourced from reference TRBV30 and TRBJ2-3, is SQTIHQWPATLVQPVGSPLSLECTVEGTSNPNLYWYRQAAGRGLQLLFYSVGIGQISSEVPQNLSASRPQDRQFILSSKKLLLSDSGFYLCASTSVMADTQYFGPGTRLTVL.

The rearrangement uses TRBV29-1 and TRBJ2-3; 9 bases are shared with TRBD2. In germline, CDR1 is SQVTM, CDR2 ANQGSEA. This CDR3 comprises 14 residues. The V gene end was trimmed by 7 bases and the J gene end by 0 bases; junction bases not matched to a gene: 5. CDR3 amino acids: CSGGTSSSTDTQYF. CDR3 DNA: TGCAGCGGAGGGACTAGCAGTAGCACAGATACGCAGTATTTT.

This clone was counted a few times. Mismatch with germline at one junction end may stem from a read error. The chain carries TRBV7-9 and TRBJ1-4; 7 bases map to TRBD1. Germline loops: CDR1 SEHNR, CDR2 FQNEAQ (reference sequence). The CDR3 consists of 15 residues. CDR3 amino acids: CSSSLGGRGDEKLFF. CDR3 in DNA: TGTTCCAGCAGCTTAGGGGGCAGGGGAGATGAAAAACTGTTTTTT.

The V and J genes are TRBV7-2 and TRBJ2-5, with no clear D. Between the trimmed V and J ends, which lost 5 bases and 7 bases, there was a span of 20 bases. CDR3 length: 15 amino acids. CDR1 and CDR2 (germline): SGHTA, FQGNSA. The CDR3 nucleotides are TGTGCCAGCAGCGCAGACCTCCCTAGATCGGCGACCCAGTACTTC. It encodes CASSADLPRSATQYF.

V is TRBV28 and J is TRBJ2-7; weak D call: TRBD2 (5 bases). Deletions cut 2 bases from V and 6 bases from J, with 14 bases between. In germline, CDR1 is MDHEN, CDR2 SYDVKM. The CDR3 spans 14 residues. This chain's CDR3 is CASSLMAAEGEQYF. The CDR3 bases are TGTGCCAGCAGTTTAATGGCAGCGGAAGGCGAGCAGTACTTC.

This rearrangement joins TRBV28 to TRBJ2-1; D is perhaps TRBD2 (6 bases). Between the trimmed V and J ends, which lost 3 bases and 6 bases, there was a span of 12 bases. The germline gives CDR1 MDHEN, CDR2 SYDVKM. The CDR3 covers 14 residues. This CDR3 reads CASSFGGSGNEQFF. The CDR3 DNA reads TGTGCCAGCAGTTTTGGAGGGAGTGGCAATGAGCAGTTCTTC.

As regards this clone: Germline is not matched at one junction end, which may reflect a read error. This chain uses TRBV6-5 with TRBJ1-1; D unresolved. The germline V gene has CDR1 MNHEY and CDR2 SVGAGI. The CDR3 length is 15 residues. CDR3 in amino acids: CAGSYSSTSGTEAFF. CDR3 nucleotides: TGTGCCGGCAGTTACTCGAGCACCTCCGGCACTGAAGCTTTCTTT.

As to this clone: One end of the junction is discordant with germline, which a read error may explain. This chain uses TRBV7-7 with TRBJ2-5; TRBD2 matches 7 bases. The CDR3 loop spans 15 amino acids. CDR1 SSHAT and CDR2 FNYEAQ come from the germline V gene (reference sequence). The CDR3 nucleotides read TGTGCTAGCAGCTTAGAGCGAGCGGGGCAAGAGACCCAGTACTTC. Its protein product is CASSLERAGQETQYF.

The CDR3 DNA reads as TGTGCCATCAGCCTAGGGGGGGGCGCGGGAACGGCCTATGGCTACACCTTC. Translating it yields CAISLGGGAGTAYGYTF. This chain links TRBV10-3 with TRBJ1-2; a weak D match, TRBD1 (6 bases). The CDR3 runs to 17 residues. V was clipped by 6 bases and J by 4 bases, with 24 bases between them. Germline assignment: CDR1 ENHRY and CDR2 SYGVKD.

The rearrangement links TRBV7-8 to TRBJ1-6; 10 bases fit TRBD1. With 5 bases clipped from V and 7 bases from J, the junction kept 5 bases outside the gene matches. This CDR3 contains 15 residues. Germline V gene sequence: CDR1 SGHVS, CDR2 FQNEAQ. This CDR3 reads CASSPGQGGNSPLHF. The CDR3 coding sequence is TGTGCCAGCAGCCCCGGACAGGGGGGGAATTCACCCCTCCACTTT.

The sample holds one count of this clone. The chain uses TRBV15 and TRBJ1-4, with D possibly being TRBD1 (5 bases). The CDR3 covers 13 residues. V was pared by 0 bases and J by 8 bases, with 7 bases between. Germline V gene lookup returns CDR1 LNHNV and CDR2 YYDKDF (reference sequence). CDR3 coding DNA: TGTGCCACCAGCAGAGATCGGGGGGAAAAACTGTTTTTT. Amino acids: CATSRDRGEKLFF.

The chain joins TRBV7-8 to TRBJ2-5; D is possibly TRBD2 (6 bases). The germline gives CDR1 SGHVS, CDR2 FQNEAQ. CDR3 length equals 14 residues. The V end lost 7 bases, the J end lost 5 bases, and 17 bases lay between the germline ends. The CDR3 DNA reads TGTGCCAGCACCACGGGAGTAGGGGCCGAGACCCAGTACTTC. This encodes CASTTGVGAETQYF.

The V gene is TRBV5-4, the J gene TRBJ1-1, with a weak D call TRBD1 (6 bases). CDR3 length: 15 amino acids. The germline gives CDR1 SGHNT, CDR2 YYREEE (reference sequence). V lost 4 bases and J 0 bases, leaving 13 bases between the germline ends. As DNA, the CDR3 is TGTGCCAGCAGCCCAAGGACAGAACTGAACACTGAAGCTTTCTTT. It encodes CASSPRTELNTEAFF.

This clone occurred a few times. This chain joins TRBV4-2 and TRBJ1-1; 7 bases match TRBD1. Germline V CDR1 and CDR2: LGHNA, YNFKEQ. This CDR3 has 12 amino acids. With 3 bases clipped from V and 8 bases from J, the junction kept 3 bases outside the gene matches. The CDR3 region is CASSQNRGEAFF. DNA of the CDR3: TGTGCCAGCAGCCAGAACAGGGGAGAAGCTTTCTTT.

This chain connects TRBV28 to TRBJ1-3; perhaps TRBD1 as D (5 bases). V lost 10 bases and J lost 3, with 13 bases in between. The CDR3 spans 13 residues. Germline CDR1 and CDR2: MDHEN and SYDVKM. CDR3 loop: CATRSGLGNTIYF. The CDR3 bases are TGTGCCACCCGATCGGGACTTGGAAACACCATATATTTT.

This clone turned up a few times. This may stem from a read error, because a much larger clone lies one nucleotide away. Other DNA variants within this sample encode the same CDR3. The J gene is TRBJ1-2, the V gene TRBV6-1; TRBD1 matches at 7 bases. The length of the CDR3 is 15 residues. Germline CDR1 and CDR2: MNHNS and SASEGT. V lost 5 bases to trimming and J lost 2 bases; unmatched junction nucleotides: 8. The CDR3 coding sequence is TGTGCCAGCAGTTGGACAGGAAATACCAACTATGGCTACACCTTC. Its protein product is CASSWTGNTNYGYTF.

Here the CDR3 reads CASSQGQRNQPQHF. The CDR3 nucleotides read TGTGCCAGCAGCCAGGGACAGAGAAATCAGCCCCAGCATTTT. The chain combines TRBV7-9 with TRBJ1-5; 7 nucleotides agree with TRBD1. Germline CDR1 and CDR2: SEHNR and FQNEAQ (reference sequence). V lost 5 bases, J lost 4 bases, and 5 bases stayed unmatched. The length of the CDR3 is 14 residues.

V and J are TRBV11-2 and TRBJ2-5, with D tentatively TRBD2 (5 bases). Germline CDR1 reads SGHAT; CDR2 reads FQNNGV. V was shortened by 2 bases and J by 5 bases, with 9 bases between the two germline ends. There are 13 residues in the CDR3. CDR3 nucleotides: TGTGCCAGCAGCTTACCTGGCGGGGAGACCCAGTACTTC. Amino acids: CASSLPGGETQYF. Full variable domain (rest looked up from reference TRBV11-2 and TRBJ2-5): EAGVAQSPRYKIIEKRQSVAFWCNPISGHATLYWYQQILGQGPKLLIQFQNNGVVDDSQLPKDRFSAERLKGVDSTLKIQPAKLEDSAVYLCASSLPGGETQYFGPGTRLLVL.

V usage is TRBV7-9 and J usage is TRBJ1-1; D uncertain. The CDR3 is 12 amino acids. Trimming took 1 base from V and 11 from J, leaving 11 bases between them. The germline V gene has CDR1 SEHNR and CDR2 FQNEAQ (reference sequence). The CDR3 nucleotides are TGTGCCAGCAGCTTAGAAGGGAGTCAGGCTTTCTTT. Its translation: CASSLEGSQAFF.

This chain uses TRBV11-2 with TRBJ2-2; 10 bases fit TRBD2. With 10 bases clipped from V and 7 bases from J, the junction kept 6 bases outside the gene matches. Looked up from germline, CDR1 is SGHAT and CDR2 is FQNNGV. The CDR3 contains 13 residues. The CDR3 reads CATISGRSGELFF. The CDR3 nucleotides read TGTGCCACCATTAGCGGGAGGAGCGGGGAGCTGTTTTTT.

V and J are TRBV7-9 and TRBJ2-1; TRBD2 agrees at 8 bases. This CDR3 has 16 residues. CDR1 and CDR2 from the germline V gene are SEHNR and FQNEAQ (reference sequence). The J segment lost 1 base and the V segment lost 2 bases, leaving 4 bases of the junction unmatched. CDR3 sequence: CASSLRAGGSYNEQFF. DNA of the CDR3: TGTGCCAGCAGCTTACGGGCGGGGGGTTCCTACAATGAGCAGTTCTTC.

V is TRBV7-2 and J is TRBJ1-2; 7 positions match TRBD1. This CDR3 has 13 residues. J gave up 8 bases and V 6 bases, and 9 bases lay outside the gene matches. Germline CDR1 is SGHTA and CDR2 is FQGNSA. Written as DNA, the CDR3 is TGTGCCAGCAGTTTAACAGGGGATCGGGGCTACACCTTC. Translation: CASSLTGDRGYTF.

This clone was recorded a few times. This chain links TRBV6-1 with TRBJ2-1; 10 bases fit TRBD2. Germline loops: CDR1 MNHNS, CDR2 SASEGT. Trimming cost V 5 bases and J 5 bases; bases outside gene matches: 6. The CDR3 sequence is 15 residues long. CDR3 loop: CASSRTSGIHNEQFF. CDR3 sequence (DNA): TGTGCCAGCAGTCGGACTAGCGGCATCCACAATGAGCAGTTCTTC.

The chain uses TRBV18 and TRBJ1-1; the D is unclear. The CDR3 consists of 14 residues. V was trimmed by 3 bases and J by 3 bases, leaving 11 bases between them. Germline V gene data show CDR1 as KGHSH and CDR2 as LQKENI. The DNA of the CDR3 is TGTGCCAGCTCACCTTCGGGAGGGTACACTGAAGCTTTCTTT. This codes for CASSPSGGYTEAFF.

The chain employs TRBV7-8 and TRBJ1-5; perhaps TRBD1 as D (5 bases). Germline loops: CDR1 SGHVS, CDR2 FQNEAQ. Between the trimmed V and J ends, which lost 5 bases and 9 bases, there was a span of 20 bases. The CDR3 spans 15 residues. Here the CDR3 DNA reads TGTGCCAGCAGCCGGGGGACGCCGGGCCATCGGCCCCAGCATTTT. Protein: CASSRGTPGHRPQHF.

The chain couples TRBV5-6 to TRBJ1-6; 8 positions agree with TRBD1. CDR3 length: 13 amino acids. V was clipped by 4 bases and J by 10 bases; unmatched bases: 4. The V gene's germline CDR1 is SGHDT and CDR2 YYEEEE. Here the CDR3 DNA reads TGTGCCAGCAGCATGGGACAGGCCTCACCCCTCCACTTT. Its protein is CASSMGQASPLHF.

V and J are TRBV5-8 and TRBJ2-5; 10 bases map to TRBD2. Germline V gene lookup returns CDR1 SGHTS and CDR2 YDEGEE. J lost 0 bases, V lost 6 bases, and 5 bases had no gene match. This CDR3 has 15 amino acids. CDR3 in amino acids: CASNQRGGDQETQYF. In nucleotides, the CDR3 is TGTGCCAGCAACCAGCGGGGGGGAGACCAAGAGACCCAGTACTTC.

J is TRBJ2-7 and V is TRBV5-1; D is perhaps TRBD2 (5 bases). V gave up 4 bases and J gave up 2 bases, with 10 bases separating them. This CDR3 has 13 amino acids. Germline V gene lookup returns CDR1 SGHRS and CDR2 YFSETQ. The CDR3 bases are TGCGCCAGCAGCCGGGGAACCCCCTACGAGCAGTACTTC. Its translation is CASSRGTPYEQYF.

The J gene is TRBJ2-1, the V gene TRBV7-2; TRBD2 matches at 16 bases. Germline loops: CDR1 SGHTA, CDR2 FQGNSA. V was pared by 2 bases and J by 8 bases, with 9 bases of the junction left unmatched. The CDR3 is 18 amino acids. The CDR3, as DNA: TGTGCCAGCAGCTTAAGGGGGACTAGCGGGAGGGCCGGGGATGAGCAGTTCTTC. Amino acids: CASSLRGTSGRAGDEQFF.

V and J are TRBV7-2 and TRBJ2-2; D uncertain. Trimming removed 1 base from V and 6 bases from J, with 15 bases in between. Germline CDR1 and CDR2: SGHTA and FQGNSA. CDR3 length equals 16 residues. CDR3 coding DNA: TGTGCCAGCAGCTTAGAAGGATCGGGTCGGTCCGGGGAGCTGTTTTTT. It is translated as CASSLEGSGRSGELFF.

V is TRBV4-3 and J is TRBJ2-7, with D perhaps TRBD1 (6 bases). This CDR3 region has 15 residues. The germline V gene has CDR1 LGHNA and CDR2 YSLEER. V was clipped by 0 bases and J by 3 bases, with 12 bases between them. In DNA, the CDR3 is TGCGCCAGCAGCCAAGAAGTGACAGGAGTCTACGAGCAGTACTTC. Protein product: CASSQEVTGVYEQYF.